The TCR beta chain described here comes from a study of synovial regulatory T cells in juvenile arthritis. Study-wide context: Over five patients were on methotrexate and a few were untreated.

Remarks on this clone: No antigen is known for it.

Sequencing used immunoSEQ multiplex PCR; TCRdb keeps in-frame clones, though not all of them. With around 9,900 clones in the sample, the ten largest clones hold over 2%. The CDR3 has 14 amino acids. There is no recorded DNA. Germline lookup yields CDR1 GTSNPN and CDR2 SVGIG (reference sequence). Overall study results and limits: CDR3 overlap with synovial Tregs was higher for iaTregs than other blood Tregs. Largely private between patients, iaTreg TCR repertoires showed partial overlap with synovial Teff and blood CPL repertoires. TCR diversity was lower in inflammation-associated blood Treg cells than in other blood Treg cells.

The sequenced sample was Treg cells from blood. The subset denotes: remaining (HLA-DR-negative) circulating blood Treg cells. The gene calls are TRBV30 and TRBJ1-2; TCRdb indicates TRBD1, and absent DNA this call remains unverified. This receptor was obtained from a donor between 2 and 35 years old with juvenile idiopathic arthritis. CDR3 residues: CAWRLMTGGYGYTF.